The 31 T cell receptor beta chains below come from one sample, sequenced in a study of technical replicates of blood from a handful of donors. Profiling relied on immunoSEQ multiplex PCR, and the TCRdb table lists in-frame clones only, not all of them. The sample has about 73,000 clones; 93% are singletons. Sequences were obtained from T cells isolated from PBMCs. These TCRs come from a human donor in good health.

Remarks on this clone: Its ends do not fully match the called genes, so a read error is possible. The chain links TRBV27 to TRBJ2-5; 7 bases are shared with TRBD2. The CDR3 spans 15 residues. Germline V gives CDR1 MNHEY, CDR2 SMNVEV (reference sequence). Here the CDR3 reads CASRLSAREGETQYF. CDR3 in DNA: TGTGCCAGCAGATTATCCGCCAGGGAGGGGGAGACCCAGTACTTC.

The rearrangement joins TRBV27 to TRBJ1-4; the D gene is possibly TRBD1 (5 bases). The length of the CDR3 is 13 residues. The V gene lost 7 bases and the J gene lost 7 bases, with 13 bases spanning the gap. CDR1 is MNHEY and CDR2 is SMNVEV in the germline V gene (reference sequence). CDR3 DNA sequence: TGTGCCAGCACAACCCAGGGTGTTGAAAAACTGTTTTTT. Its protein is CASTTQGVEKLFF.

This rearrangement joins TRBV7-9 to TRBJ2-2; 9 bases map to TRBD2. The V gene's germline CDR1 is SEHNR and CDR2 FQNEAQ (reference sequence). After removal of 8 bases from V and 5 bases from J, the junction contained 9 bases not matched to a gene. This CDR3 contains 15 residues. The CDR3 sequence: CASGGAGGLTGELFF. As DNA, the CDR3 is TGTGCCAGCGGTGGAGCGGGAGGACTAACCGGGGAGCTGTTTTTT.

The chain joins TRBV7-6 to TRBJ1-4, with D unresolved. The CDR3 extends over 17 amino acids. V gave up 2 bases and J gave up 0 bases, with 13 bases separating them. Germline values: CDR1 SGHVS, CDR2 FNYEAQ. CDR3 sequence (DNA): TGTGCCAGCAGCTTAACTAACCGGCCAGCAACTAATGAAAAACTGTTTTTT. It is translated as CASSLTNRPATNEKLFF.

The CDR3 region has the DNA TGTGCCAGCAGTTTAGCAGGGGGCACAGATACGCAGTATTTT. This gives the protein CASSLAGGTDTQYF. The V gene is TRBV27, the J gene TRBJ2-3, with D tentatively TRBD1 (6 bases). Germline-derived CDR1 and CDR2 are MNHEY and SMNVEV (reference sequence). The CDR3 spans 14 residues. V dropped 2 bases and J dropped 1 base, with 7 bases sitting between them.

The rearrangement joins TRBV7-2 to TRBJ1-5, with 7 nucleotides matching TRBD1. This CDR3 has 15 residues. Looked up from germline, CDR1 is SGHTA and CDR2 is FQGNSA. V trimming: 5 bases; J trimming: 0 bases; junction bases outside the gene matches: 4. CDR3 sequence reads: CASSPRQGSNQPQHF. The CDR3 region has the DNA TGTGCCAGCAGCCCGCGACAGGGTAGCAATCAGCCCCAGCATTTT.

This chain uses TRBV27 with TRBJ2-5; D is perhaps TRBD2 (6 bases). Between the trimmed V and J ends, which lost 5 bases and 4 bases, there was a span of 17 bases. CDR1 is MNHEY, CDR2 SMNVEV, per germline (reference sequence). This CDR3 spans 15 amino acids. CDR3 residues: CASSPWSGRRETQYF. In nucleotides, the CDR3 is TGTGCCAGCAGTCCCTGGAGTGGGAGGAGAGAGACCCAGTACTTC.

The chain uses TRBV11-3 and TRBJ2-7; the D gene is possibly TRBD2 (6 bases). Looked up from germline, CDR1 is SGHNT and CDR2 is YENEEA. This CDR3 spans 15 amino acids. V was clipped by 0 bases and J by 2 bases, with 11 bases between them. The CDR3 nucleotides read TGTGCCAGCAGCTTAGATGCGGGGAGGACCTACGAGCAGTACTTC. It translates to CASSLDAGRTYEQYF.

The chain combines TRBV7-6 with TRBJ2-2, with a weak D call TRBD2 (5 bases). The CDR3 runs to 15 residues. Germline V gene sequence: CDR1 SGHVS, CDR2 FNYEAQ. With 3 bases removed from V and 3 bases from J, the gap between germline ends came to 11 bases. The CDR3 loop is CASSFYRDYTGELFF. Written as DNA, the CDR3 is TGTGCCAGCAGCTTTTATCGGGATTACACCGGGGAGCTGTTTTTT.

This sequence joins TRBV28 and TRBJ2-4, with D maybe TRBD1 (6 bases). Germline assignment: CDR1 MDHEN and CDR2 SYDVKM. The CDR3 spans 16 residues. The V and J ends lost 6 bases and 6 bases respectively, with 21 bases between them. CDR3 residues: CASSPLEAGARNIQYF. CDR3 nucleotide sequence: TGTGCCAGCAGCCCCTTGGAGGCAGGGGCTAGAAACATTCAGTACTTC.

J is TRBJ2-3 and V is TRBV19; D ambiguous. V was pared by 5 bases and J by 3 bases, with 6 bases between. The CDR3 has 12 amino acids. The germline gives CDR1 LNHDA, CDR2 SQIVND (reference sequence). The CDR3 DNA reads TGTGCCAGTAGTTTCCCTACAGATACGCAGTATTTT. This codes for CASSFPTDTQYF.

This clone was seen once. The V and J genes are TRBV6-5 and TRBJ1-5; 7 nucleotides align to TRBD1. Per germline, CDR1 MNHEY and CDR2 SVGAGI. Trimming at V came to 5 bases and at J to 4 bases, leaving 8 bases not matched to a gene. The CDR3 has 15 residues. The CDR3 reads CASSVAQGGNQPQHF. The CDR3 DNA reads as TGTGCCAGCAGTGTCGCTCAGGGGGGAAATCAGCCCCAGCATTTT.

V usage is TRBV28 and J usage is TRBJ2-7, with 7 nucleotides matching TRBD2. Germline V gene data show CDR1 as MDHEN and CDR2 as SYDVKM. The CDR3 is made up of 14 amino acids. V was clipped by 4 bases and J by 11 bases; unmatched bases: 14. CDR3 nucleotide sequence: TGTGCCAGCAGTTCTCCCGGACTAGTCAATAGAGAGTACTTC. The encoded protein is CASSSPGLVNREYF.

This clone appeared a single time. The chain carries TRBV6-1 and TRBJ1-2; D unresolved. V was cut by 2 bases and J by 1 base, with 5 bases left in between. The CDR3 is made up of 13 amino acids. The germline V gene has CDR1 MNHNS and CDR2 SASEGT. The CDR3 sequence: CASSESNNYGYTF. The CDR3 bases are TGTGCCAGCAGTGAATCCAATAACTATGGCTACACCTTC.

This clone was detected once. This chain links TRBV11-3 with TRBJ2-1; TRBD2 matches 10 bases. Germline V gene data show CDR1 as SGHNT and CDR2 as YENEEA. Germline trimming cut 1 base from V and 0 bases from J; bases unmatched to any gene: 6. The CDR3 loop spans 18 amino acids. This chain's CDR3 is CASSLGSGRSSSYNEQFF. The CDR3 coding sequence is TGTGCCAGCAGCTTAGGTAGCGGGAGGTCCAGCTCCTACAATGAGCAGTTCTTC. Complete variable domain (other parts from reference TRBV11-3 and TRBJ2-1): EAGVVQSPRYKIIEKKQPVAFWCNPISGHNTLYWYLQNLGQGPELLIRYENEEAVDDSQLPKDRFSAERLKGVDSTLKIQPAELGDSAVYLCASSLGSGRSSSYNEQFFGPGTRLTVL.

The gene calls are TRBV19 and TRBJ1-1; 7 bases line up with TRBD1. From germline, CDR1 is LNHDA and CDR2 SQIVND (reference sequence). The V and J ends lost 7 bases and 5 bases, in that order; junction bases with no gene match: 4. The CDR3 runs 12 residues. CDR3: CASMRGRTEAFF. Here the CDR3 DNA reads TGTGCCAGTATGAGGGGGCGGACTGAAGCTTTCTTT.

The CDR3 is CASSLGGQGAFSHGYTF. The CDR3 bases are TGTGCCAGCAGCCTAGGGGGACAGGGGGCGTTCTCCCATGGCTACACCTTC. The V call is TRBV7-9, the J call TRBJ1-2, with TRBD1 matching 12 bases. Germline-derived CDR1 and CDR2 are SEHNR and FQNEAQ (reference sequence). The CDR3 totals 17 residues. V lost 5 bases to trimming and J lost 6 bases; unmatched junction nucleotides: 13.

V usage is TRBV5-5 and J usage is TRBJ1-2; D ambiguous. CDR1 SGHKS and CDR2 YYEKEE come from the germline V gene (reference sequence). The CDR3 spans 13 residues. The V gene lost 0 bases and the J gene lost 9 bases, with 12 bases spanning the gap. CDR3 protein: CASSLARVERYTF. As DNA, the CDR3 is TGTGCCAGCAGCTTGGCGAGGGTCGAACGCTACACCTTC.

The chain links TRBV2 to TRBJ1-5; D may be TRBD1 (5 bases). The CDR3 runs to 15 residues. The germline V and J ends were trimmed by 5 bases and 7 bases, with 18 bases remaining between them. Germline CDR1 and CDR2: SNHLY and FYNNEI. CDR3 nucleotides: TGTGCCAGCAGTCCAACTTCAGGGAAGTCGCAGCCCCAGCATTTT. It specifies CASSPTSGKSQPQHF.

The chain employs TRBV5-5 and TRBJ2-7; 10 bases are a match to TRBD2. The CDR3 length is 14 residues. CDR1 is SGHKS and CDR2 is YYEKEE in the germline V gene (reference sequence). V was pared by 0 bases and J by 7 bases, with 4 bases of the junction left unmatched. The CDR3 loop reads CASSLASGGREQYF. For the CDR3, the DNA is TGTGCCAGCAGCTTGGCTAGCGGGGGCCGTGAGCAGTACTTC.

The genes are TRBV7-9 and TRBJ1-4; 10 nucleotides align to TRBD1. The germline gives CDR1 SEHNR, CDR2 FQNEAQ (reference sequence). The CDR3 length is 14 residues. The trim removed 6 bases at V and 6 bases at J, leaving 4 bases unmatched. CDR3 amino acids: CASRAGTGDEKLFF. The CDR3, as DNA: TGTGCCAGCAGGGCGGGGACAGGGGATGAAAAACTGTTTTTT.

CDR3 bases: TGTGCCACCCAGCCAGGGGTGAGCTCGGGTCCGCAGTATTTT. Protein: CATQPGVSSGPQYF. The chain carries TRBV6-5 and TRBJ2-3, with D tentatively TRBD1 (6 bases). The CDR3 length is 14 residues. The ends were cut back, 10 bases at V and 10 bases at J, with 24 bases in the middle. In germline, CDR1 is MNHEY, CDR2 SVGAGI.

J is TRBJ1-4 and V is TRBV14; 7 bases fit TRBD1. There are 15 residues in the CDR3. The ends lost 1 base at V and 2 bases at J; junction bases unmatched: 1. Germline CDR1 reads SGHDN; CDR2 reads FVKESK. For the CDR3, the DNA is TGTGCCAGCAGCCAAGTAGGGGGCACTAATGAAAAACTGTTTTTT. Its translation is CASSQVGGTNEKLFF.

This clone was detected only once. The rearrangement links TRBV19 to TRBJ2-1; D is unresolved. The CDR3 consists of 16 residues. The V end was cut by 7 bases, the J end by 1 base, with 17 bases between. Germline V gene sequence: CDR1 LNHDA, CDR2 SQIVND (reference sequence). The CDR3 sequence: CASTSSELRSYNEQFF. DNA of the CDR3: TGTGCCAGTACCTCCTCGGAGCTCAGATCCTACAATGAGCAGTTCTTC.

This clone was picked up one time. The V gene is TRBV28, the J gene TRBJ2-1, with TRBD2 matching over 9 bases. Trimming took 7 bases from V and 5 from J; bases not matched to a gene: 6. The CDR3 extends over 14 amino acids. Germline CDR1 reads MDHEN; CDR2 reads SYDVKM. CDR3 in amino acids: CASTEAGGHNEQFF. The CDR3 bases are TGTGCCAGCACCGAAGCGGGGGGCCACAATGAGCAGTTCTTC.

The chain combines TRBV6-6 with TRBJ1-5; unclear D gene. This CDR3 is 13 amino acids long. V shed 10 bases and J shed 5 bases, with 15 bases lying between them. CDR1 is MNHNY and CDR2 is SVGAGI in the germline V gene (reference sequence). The CDR3 DNA sequence: TGTGCCACCAGCGAGGAGCGACATCAGCCCCAGCATTTT. It specifies CATSEERHQPQHF.

The chain links TRBV5-6 to TRBJ2-7; maybe TRBD2 (5 bases). V dropped 2 bases and J dropped 3 bases, with 12 bases sitting between them. CDR3 length: 14 amino acids. Germline assignment: CDR1 SGHDT and CDR2 YYEEEE. The CDR3 DNA reads as TGTGCCAGCAGCTTTTATAACCGGGGCTACGAGCAGTACTTC. Protein product: CASSFYNRGYEQYF.

J is TRBJ1-1 and V is TRBV5-1; D not certain. This CDR3 has 13 residues. V was clipped by 3 bases and J by 1 base, with 7 bases between them. Germline CDR1 SGHRS, CDR2 YFSETQ. CDR3 in amino acids: CASSSRENTEAFF. CDR3 sequence (DNA): TGCGCCAGCAGCTCCCGAGAGAACACTGAAGCTTTCTTT.

The chain joins TRBV10-3 to TRBJ2-7; D is possibly TRBD2 (5 bases). V was shortened by 8 bases and J by 3 bases, with 23 bases between the two germline ends. This CDR3 spans 16 amino acids. From germline, CDR1 is ENHRY and CDR2 SYGVKD. CDR3 in amino acids: CAISTRAYRDDYEQYF. CDR3 sequence (DNA): TGTGCCATCTCAACGAGGGCTTACAGAGATGACTACGAGCAGTACTTC.

The V gene is TRBV28, the J gene TRBJ2-7; D unclear. This CDR3 contains 14 residues. The germline V gene has CDR1 MDHEN and CDR2 SYDVKM. Trimming stripped 4 bases from V and 2 bases from J, with 12 bases between. CDR3 amino acids: CASSYHDWPYEQYF. The CDR3 region has the DNA TGTGCCAGCAGTTACCACGACTGGCCCTACGAGCAGTACTTC.

The chain is built from TRBV4-1 and TRBJ1-4, with 7 nucleotides matching TRBD1. The germline gives CDR1 MGHRA, CDR2 YSYEKL. The CDR3 covers 15 residues. V gave up 6 bases and J gave up 5 bases; unmatched junction bases: 9. CDR3 bases: TGCGCCAGCAGGCTCCGGACAGGCCTAAATGAAAAACTGTTTTTT. Amino acid sequence: CASRLRTGLNEKLFF.